This is a list of T cell receptor beta chains from one sample in a study of blood T cell repertoires in COVID-19. Produced via immunoSEQ multiplex PCR; TCRdb's table is partial and in-frame only. The sample yields around 430,000 clones, around nine tenths seen once. The sequencing input was PBMCs or T cells enriched from blood (not recorded which). These receptors were collected from a woman in her forties or fifties who had recovered from COVID-19. CDR3s include the opening cysteine and the closing phenylalanine or tryptophan. A D gene is named only where the DNA matches it firmly. Clone size appears in some rows only: once, few, many, or a class for an expanded clone.

v_gene: TRBV28; abundance: -; d_gene: -; j_gene: TRBJ1-1; CDR3aa: CASREEDTEAFF; CDR3nt: TGTGCCAGCCGCGAGGAGGACACTGAAGCTTTCTTT
v_gene: TRBV30; abundance: -; d_gene: -; j_gene: TRBJ1-5; CDR3aa: CAWSTRVEQPQHF; CDR3nt: TGTGCCTGGAGTACCAGGGTGGAACAGCCCCAGCATTTT
v_gene: TRBV2; abundance: once; d_gene: TRBD2; j_gene: TRBJ2-7; CDR3aa: CASNLAGYYEQYF; CDR3nt: TGTGCCAGCAATCTAGCGGGATACTACGAGCAGTACTTC
v_gene: TRBV4-1; abundance: once; d_gene: -; j_gene: TRBJ1-2; CDR3aa: CASSQDRQNYGYTF; CDR3nt: TGCGCCAGCAGCCAAGATCGACAGAACTATGGCTACACCTTC
v_gene: TRBV2; abundance: -; d_gene: TRBD1; j_gene: TRBJ1-6; CDR3aa: CASHPGQGNNSPLHF; CDR3nt: TGTGCCAGCCACCCGGGACAGGGAAATAATTCACCCCTCCACTTT
v_gene: TRBV19; abundance: -; d_gene: -; j_gene: TRBJ2-7; CDR3aa: CASSIDTLSYEQYF; CDR3nt: TGTGCCAGTAGTATCGACACCCTCTCCTACGAGCAGTACTTC
v_gene: TRBV27; abundance: -; d_gene: -; j_gene: TRBJ1-1; CDR3aa: CASSLMRETEAFF; CDR3nt: TGTGCCAGCAGTTTAATGAGGGAAACTGAAGCTTTCTTT
v_gene: TRBV5-1; abundance: -; d_gene: TRBD1; j_gene: TRBJ1-6; CDR3aa: CASNTGTGLNSPLHF; CDR3nt: TGCGCCAGCAATACTGGGACAGGGCTTAATTCACCCCTCCACTTT
v_gene: TRBV6-5; abundance: -; d_gene: -; j_gene: TRBJ1-5; CDR3aa: CASSYSGRSGQHF; CDR3nt: TGTGCCAGCAGTTACTCGGGGAGGTCAGGCCAGCATTTT
v_gene: TRBV6-5; abundance: -; d_gene: -; j_gene: TRBJ1-2; CDR3aa: CASTSGYGYTF; CDR3nt: TGTGCCAGCACCTCAGGATATGGCTACACCTTC
v_gene: TRBV28; abundance: -; d_gene: -; j_gene: TRBJ1-1; CDR3aa: CASSYPAALWPEAFF; CDR3nt: TGTGCCAGCAGTTACCCTGCGGCATTATGGCCTGAAGCTTTCTTT
v_gene: TRBV28; abundance: -; d_gene: TRBD1; j_gene: TRBJ2-7; CDR3aa: CASSRDRGSYEQYF; CDR3nt: TGTGCCAGCAGTAGGGACAGGGGGTCCTACGAGCAGTACTTC
v_gene: TRBV9; abundance: -; d_gene: TRBD1; j_gene: TRBJ2-7; CDR3aa: CASSAGWTGVYEQYF; CDR3nt: TGTGCCAGCAGCGCAGGGTGGACAGGGGTCTACGAGCAGTACTTC
v_gene: TRBV18; abundance: -; d_gene: -; j_gene: TRBJ1-2; CDR3aa: CASSLLGGEDTYGYTF; CDR3nt: TGTGCCAGCTCACTCCTCGGAGGGGAAGATACCTATGGCTACACCTTC
v_gene: TRBV4-1; abundance: -; d_gene: -; j_gene: TRBJ1-6; CDR3aa: CASSQEGRPGYRHSPLHF; CDR3nt: TGCGCCAGCAGCCAAGAAGGGAGGCCGGGGTACCGTCATTCACCCCTCCACTTT
v_gene: TRBV5-4; abundance: -; d_gene: TRBD1; j_gene: TRBJ2-6; CDR3aa: CASSTVTGGRTSGANVLTF; CDR3nt: TGTGCCAGCAGCACAGTGACAGGGGGCAGGACCTCTGGGGCCAACGTCCTGACTTTC
v_gene: TRBV24-1; abundance: -; d_gene: TRBD2; j_gene: TRBJ2-3; CDR3aa: CATSDPSGGPSDTQYF; CDR3nt: TGTGCCACCAGTGACCCAAGCGGGGGGCCATCAGATACGCAGTATTTT
v_gene: TRBV12-3/TRBV12-4; abundance: -; d_gene: -; j_gene: TRBJ1-2; CDR3aa: CASSSSRGYGYTF; CDR3nt: TGTGCCAGCAGTTCTTCCAGGGGCTATGGCTACACCTTC
v_gene: TRBV27; abundance: -; d_gene: TRBD1; j_gene: TRBJ2-7; CDR3aa: CASSPPGQMTYEQYF; CDR3nt: TGTGCCAGCAGCCCCCCGGGACAGATGACCTACGAGCAGTACTTC
v_gene: TRBV7-2; abundance: -; d_gene: -; j_gene: TRBJ1-2; CDR3aa: CASSLDPGNYGYTF; CDR3nt: TGTGCCAGCAGCTTAGATCCAGGGAATTATGGCTACACCTTC
v_gene: TRBV27; abundance: -; d_gene: -; j_gene: TRBJ1-1; CDR3aa: CASSFYALSPNTEAFF; CDR3nt: TGTGCCAGCAGTTTTTATGCCCTGAGTCCGAACACTGAAGCTTTCTTT
v_gene: TRBV7-6; abundance: -; d_gene: TRBD2; j_gene: TRBJ2-7; CDR3aa: CASSLYSGGTSYEQYF; CDR3nt: TGTGCCAGCAGCTTATACTCGGGGGGGACCTCCTACGAGCAGTACTTC
v_gene: TRBV27; abundance: -; d_gene: TRBD1; j_gene: TRBJ1-4; CDR3aa: CASSLTGGFATNEKLFF; CDR3nt: TGTGCCAGCAGTCTAACAGGGGGGTTTGCAACTAATGAAAAACTGTTTTTT
v_gene: TRBV6-5; abundance: once; d_gene: -; j_gene: TRBJ1-1; CDR3aa: CASMMFSTEAFF; CDR3nt: TGTGCCAGCATGATGTTTAGCACTGAAGCTTTCTTT
v_gene: TRBV2; abundance: -; d_gene: TRBD2; j_gene: TRBJ2-3; CDR3aa: CASSVSGGATDTQYF; CDR3nt: TGTGCCAGCAGTGTAAGCGGGGGGGCCACGGATACGCAGTATTTT
v_gene: TRBV7-8; abundance: once; d_gene: TRBD1; j_gene: TRBJ1-1; CDR3aa: CASSLGVGTGAEAFF; CDR3nt: TGTGCCAGCAGCTTAGGTGTTGGAACAGGGGCTGAAGCTTTCTTT
v_gene: TRBV10-3; abundance: -; d_gene: TRBD1; j_gene: TRBJ1-2; CDR3aa: CAISGGTGGEYGYTF; CDR3nt: TGTGCCATCAGTGGGGGGACAGGGGGTGAATATGGCTACACCTTC
v_gene: TRBV6-5; abundance: -; d_gene: TRBD1; j_gene: TRBJ1-1; CDR3aa: CASRAGGGTEAFF; CDR3nt: TGTGCCAGCAGGGCAGGGGGCGGCACTGAAGCTTTCTTT
v_gene: TRBV28; abundance: -; d_gene: -; j_gene: TRBJ2-1; CDR3aa: CASSSRTGRGNNEQFF; CDR3nt: TGTGCCAGCAGTTCCAGGACAGGGAGGGGAAACAATGAGCAGTTCTTC
v_gene: TRBV18; abundance: -; d_gene: -; j_gene: TRBJ2-2; CDR3aa: CASSPEYNTAGELFF; CDR3nt: TGTGCCAGCTCACCAGAGTATAATACGGCCGGGGAGCTGTTTTTT
v_gene: TRBV2; abundance: once; d_gene: TRBD2; j_gene: TRBJ2-1; CDR3aa: CASMLTSGDYNEQFF; CDR3nt: TGTGCCAGCATGCTGACTAGCGGGGACTACAATGAGCAGTTCTTC
v_gene: TRBV6-5; abundance: -; d_gene: TRBD2; j_gene: TRBJ2-2; CDR3aa: CATAGRRNTGELFF; CDR3nt: TGTGCCACAGCGGGACGGCGTAACACCGGGGAGCTGTTTTTT
v_gene: TRBV6-5; abundance: -; d_gene: -; j_gene: TRBJ1-5; CDR3aa: CASSVQGDQPQHF; CDR3nt: TGTGCCAGCAGCGTACAGGGCGATCAGCCCCAGCATTTT
v_gene: TRBV9; abundance: -; d_gene: -; j_gene: TRBJ1-2; CDR3aa: CASSVAGQGYTF; CDR3nt: TGTGCCAGCAGCGTAGCTGGGCAAGGCTACACCTTC
v_gene: TRBV27; abundance: -; d_gene: TRBD1; j_gene: TRBJ1-3; CDR3aa: CASSKLGGPAAGNTIYF; CDR3nt: TGTGCCAGCAGTAAACTAGGGGGCCCCGCCGCTGGAAACACCATATATTTT
v_gene: TRBV29-1; abundance: -; d_gene: TRBD1; j_gene: TRBJ1-5; CDR3aa: CSVGTGGVNQPQHF; CDR3nt: TGCAGCGTAGGAACAGGGGGCGTCAATCAGCCCCAGCATTTT
v_gene: TRBV3-1/TRBV3-2; abundance: -; d_gene: TRBD2; j_gene: TRBJ2-5; CDR3aa: CASRGLAGGQETQYF; CDR3nt: TGTGCCAGCCGGGGACTAGCGGGGGGTCAAGAGACCCAGTACTTC
v_gene: TRBV24-1; abundance: -; d_gene: TRBD1; j_gene: TRBJ2-1; CDR3aa: CASSSDRGPQFF; CDR3nt: TGTGCCAGCTCCTCGGACAGGGGGCCACAGTTCTTC
v_gene: TRBV7-2; abundance: -; d_gene: TRBD1; j_gene: TRBJ1-2; CDR3aa: CASSLDRTGTGYTF; CDR3nt: TGTGCCAGCAGCTTAGACAGGACAGGGACTGGCTACACCTTC
v_gene: TRBV29-1; abundance: -; d_gene: -; j_gene: TRBJ1-2; CDR3aa: CSVVQVDYGYTF; CDR3nt: TGCAGCGTTGTTCAGGTGGACTATGGCTACACCTTC
v_gene: TRBV5-1; abundance: -; d_gene: -; j_gene: TRBJ2-7; CDR3aa: CASSLRQGHGEQYF; CDR3nt: TGCGCCAGCAGCTTAAGGCAGGGACACGGCGAGCAGTACTTC
v_gene: TRBV5-6; abundance: -; d_gene: -; j_gene: TRBJ2-1; CDR3aa: CASSLTGTNEQFF; CDR3nt: TGTGCCAGCAGCTTGACAGGGACGAATGAGCAGTTCTTC
v_gene: TRBV3-1/TRBV3-2; abundance: -; d_gene: -; j_gene: TRBJ2-7; CDR3aa: CASSRGTVTYDEQYF; CDR3nt: TGTGCCAGCAGCCGCGGGACGGTTACCTACGACGAGCAGTACTTC
v_gene: TRBV19; abundance: -; d_gene: -; j_gene: TRBJ2-1; CDR3aa: CASSIAVGQPALF; CDR3nt: TGTGCCAGTAGTATAGCTGTCGGACAGCCCGCACTCTTC
v_gene: TRBV19; abundance: once; d_gene: -; j_gene: TRBJ1-1; CDR3aa: CASSPQGRTRNTEAFF; CDR3nt: TGTGCCAGTAGTCCGCAGGGGCGGACAAGGAACACTGAAGCTTTCTTT
v_gene: TRBV29-1; abundance: -; d_gene: -; j_gene: TRBJ2-3; CDR3aa: CSVARAMDTQYF; CDR3nt: TGCAGCGTTGCCAGGGCCATGGATACGCAGTATTTT